The TCR beta chain under discussion was sequenced for a study of cytomegalovirus exposure and HLA in healthy donors. This clone was seen only a few times. PCR employed 60 Vbeta and 13 Jbeta primers. Measured with immunoSEQ multiplex PCR; TCRdb has only the in-frame clones, and not every one. The sample consists of around 85,000 clones, approximately 69% of them appearing once. CDR3 length equals 15 residues. V trimming: 0 bases; J trimming: 4 bases; junction bases outside the gene matches: 2. From germline, CDR1 is MNHNS and CDR2 SASEGT. Sequenced material: PBMCs. The chain links TRBV6-1 to TRBJ2-1; 8 nucleotides match TRBD1. The TCR originated in a man aged 25 to 40 in good health and CMV-seropositive. The CDR3 loop is CASSEAQGGYNEQFF. The CDR3 DNA sequence: TGTGCCAGCAGTGAAGCACAGGGGGGATACAATGAGCAGTTCTTC.